This T cell receptor (beta chain) comes out of a study of blood T cell repertoires in COVID-19. Looking at the study overall: COVID-19 samples, acute and convalescent, were from the United States, Italy and Spain. PBMCs, B-cell-depleted T cells, or T cells provided the cDNA or gDNA that made up the material.

The method was immunoSEQ multiplex PCR; TCRdb's version includes in-frame clones alone and lacks a portion of them. Here the sample spans some 270,000 clones, under 90% being singletons. Two negative PCRs, clearance, or symptom resolution were required of recovered Cohort 3 donors. The CDR3 covers 14 residues. Per the germline V gene, CDR1 is SGHRS and CDR2 is YFSETQ. The ends were cut back, 1 base at V and 9 bases at J, with 14 bases in the middle. This TCR was sampled from a woman between 40 and 50 years old who had recovered from COVID-19. The chain is built from TRBV5-1 and TRBJ2-1; a possible D gene is TRBD1 (8 bases). The sample consisted of PBMCs or T cells enriched from blood (not recorded which). CDR3 DNA sequence: TGCGCCAGCAGCTTGTCCTACAGGGGGGGTGAGCAGTTCTTC. Its translation is CASSLSYRGGEQFF.